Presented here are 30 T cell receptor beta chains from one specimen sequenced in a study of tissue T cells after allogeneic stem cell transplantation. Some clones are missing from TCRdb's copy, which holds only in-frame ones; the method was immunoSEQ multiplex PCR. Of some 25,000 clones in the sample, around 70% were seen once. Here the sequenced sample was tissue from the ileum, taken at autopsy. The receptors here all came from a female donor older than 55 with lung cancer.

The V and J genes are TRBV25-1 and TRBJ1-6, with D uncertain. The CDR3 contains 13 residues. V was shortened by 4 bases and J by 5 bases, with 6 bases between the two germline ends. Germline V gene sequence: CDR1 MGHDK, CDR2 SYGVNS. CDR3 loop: CASSVRNNSPLHF. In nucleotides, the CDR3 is TGTGCCAGCAGTGTACGGAATAATTCACCCCTCCACTTT.

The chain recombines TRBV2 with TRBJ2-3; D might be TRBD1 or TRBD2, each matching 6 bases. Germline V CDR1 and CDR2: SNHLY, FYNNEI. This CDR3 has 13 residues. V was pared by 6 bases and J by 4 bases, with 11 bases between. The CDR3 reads CASSTGGPDTQYF. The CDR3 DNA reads TGTGCCAGCAGCACCGGGGGCCCAGATACGCAGTATTTT.

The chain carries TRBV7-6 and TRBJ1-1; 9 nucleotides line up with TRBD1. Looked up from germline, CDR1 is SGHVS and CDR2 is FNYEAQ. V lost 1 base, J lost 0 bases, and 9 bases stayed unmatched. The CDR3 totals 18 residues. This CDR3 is CASSLDTSGQGMNTEAFF. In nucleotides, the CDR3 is TGTGCCAGCAGCTTAGACACCTCGGGACAGGGAATGAACACTGAAGCTTTCTTT.

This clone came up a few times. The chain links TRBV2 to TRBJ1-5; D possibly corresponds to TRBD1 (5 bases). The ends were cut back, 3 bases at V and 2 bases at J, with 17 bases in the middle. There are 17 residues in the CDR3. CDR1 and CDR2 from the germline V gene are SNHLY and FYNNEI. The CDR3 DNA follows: TGTGCCAGCAGTGAGTGGGGGGTAGATGGGGGCAATCAGCCCCAGCATTTT. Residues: CASSEWGVDGGNQPQHF.

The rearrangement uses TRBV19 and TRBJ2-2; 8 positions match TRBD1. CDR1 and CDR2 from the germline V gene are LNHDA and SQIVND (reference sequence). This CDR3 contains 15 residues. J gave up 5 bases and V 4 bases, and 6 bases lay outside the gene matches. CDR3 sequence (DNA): TGTGCCAGTAGTACTCGGCAGGGGGCAACCGGGGAGCTGTTTTTT. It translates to CASSTRQGATGELFF.

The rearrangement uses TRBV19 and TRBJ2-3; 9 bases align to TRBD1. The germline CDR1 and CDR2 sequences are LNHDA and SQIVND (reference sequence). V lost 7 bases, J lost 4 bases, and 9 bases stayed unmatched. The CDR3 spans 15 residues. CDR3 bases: TGTGCCAGTAAAGACAGGGGGGGGTGGTCAGATACGCAGTATTTT. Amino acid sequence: CASKDRGGWSDTQYF.

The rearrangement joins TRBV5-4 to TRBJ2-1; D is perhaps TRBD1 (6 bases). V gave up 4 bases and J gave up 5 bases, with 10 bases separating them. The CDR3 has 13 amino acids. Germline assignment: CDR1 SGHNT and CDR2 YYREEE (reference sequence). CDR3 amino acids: CASSTDRNNEQFF. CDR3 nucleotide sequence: TGTGCCAGCAGCACCGACAGGAACAATGAGCAGTTCTTC.

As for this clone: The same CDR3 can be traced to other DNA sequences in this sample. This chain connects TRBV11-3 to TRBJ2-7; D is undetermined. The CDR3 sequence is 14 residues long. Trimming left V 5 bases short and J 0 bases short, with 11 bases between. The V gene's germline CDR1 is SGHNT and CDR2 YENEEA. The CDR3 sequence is CASSPKRGSYEQYF. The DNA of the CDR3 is TGTGCCAGCAGCCCAAAAAGAGGCTCCTACGAGCAGTACTTC.

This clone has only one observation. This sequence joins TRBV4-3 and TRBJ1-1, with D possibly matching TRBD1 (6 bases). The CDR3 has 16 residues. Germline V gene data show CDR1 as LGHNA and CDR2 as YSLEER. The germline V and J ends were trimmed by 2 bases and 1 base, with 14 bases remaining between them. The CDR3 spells CASSQNPQGWNTEAFF. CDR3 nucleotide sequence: TGCGCCAGCAGCCAAAACCCTCAGGGGTGGAACACTGAAGCTTTCTTT.

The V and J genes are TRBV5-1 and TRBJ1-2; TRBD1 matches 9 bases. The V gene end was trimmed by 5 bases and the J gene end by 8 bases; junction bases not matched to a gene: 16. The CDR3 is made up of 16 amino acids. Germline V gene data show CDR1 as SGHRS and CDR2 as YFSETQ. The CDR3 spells CASRVPGTGLGSGYTF. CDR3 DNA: TGCGCCAGCAGAGTCCCAGGGACAGGGTTAGGAAGCGGCTACACCTTC.

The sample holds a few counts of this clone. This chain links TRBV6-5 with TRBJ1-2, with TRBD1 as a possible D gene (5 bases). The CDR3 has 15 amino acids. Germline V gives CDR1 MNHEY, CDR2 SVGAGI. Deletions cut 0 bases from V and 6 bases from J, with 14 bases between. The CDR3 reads CASSYSAGGTNGYTF. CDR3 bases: TGTGCCAGCAGTTACTCTGCGGGGGGGACTAATGGCTACACCTTC.

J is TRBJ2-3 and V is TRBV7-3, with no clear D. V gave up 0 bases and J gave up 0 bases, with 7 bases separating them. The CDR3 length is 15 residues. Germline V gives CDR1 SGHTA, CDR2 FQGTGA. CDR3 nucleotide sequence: TGTGCCAGCAGCTTAACCAGTTTTAGCACAGATACGCAGTATTTT. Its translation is CASSLTSFSTDTQYF.

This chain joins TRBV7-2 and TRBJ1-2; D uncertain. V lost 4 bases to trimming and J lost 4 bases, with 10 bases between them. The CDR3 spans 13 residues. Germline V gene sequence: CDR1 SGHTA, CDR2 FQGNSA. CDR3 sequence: CASSWKTTYGYTF. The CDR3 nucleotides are TGTGCCAGCAGCTGGAAGACAACCTATGGCTACACCTTC. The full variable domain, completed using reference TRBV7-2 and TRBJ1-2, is GAGVSQSPSNKVTEKGKDVELRCDPISGHTALYWYRQSLGQGLEFLIYFQGNSAPDKSGLPSDRFSAERTGGSVSTLTIQRTQQEDSAVYLCASSWKTTYGYTFGSGTRLTVV.

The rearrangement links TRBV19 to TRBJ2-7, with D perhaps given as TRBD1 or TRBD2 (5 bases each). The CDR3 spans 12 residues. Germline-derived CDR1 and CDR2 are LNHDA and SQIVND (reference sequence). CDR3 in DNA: TGTGCTGTGGGCGGGCAGGGAGCCGAGCAGTACTTC. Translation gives CAVGGQGAEQYF.

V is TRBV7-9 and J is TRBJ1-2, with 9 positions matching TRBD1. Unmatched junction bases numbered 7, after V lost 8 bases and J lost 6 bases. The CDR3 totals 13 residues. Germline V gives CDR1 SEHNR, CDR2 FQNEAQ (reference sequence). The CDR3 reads CASGGQGTDGYTF. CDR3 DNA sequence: TGTGCCAGCGGCGGACAGGGGACGGATGGCTACACCTTC.

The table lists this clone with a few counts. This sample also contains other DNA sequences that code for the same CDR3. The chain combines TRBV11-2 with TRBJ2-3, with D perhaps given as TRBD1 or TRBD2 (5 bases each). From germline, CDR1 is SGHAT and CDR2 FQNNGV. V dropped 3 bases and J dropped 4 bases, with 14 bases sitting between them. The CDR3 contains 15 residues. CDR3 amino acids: CASSFRDPPADTQYF. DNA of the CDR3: TGTGCCAGCAGCTTTAGGGACCCACCGGCAGATACGCAGTATTTT.

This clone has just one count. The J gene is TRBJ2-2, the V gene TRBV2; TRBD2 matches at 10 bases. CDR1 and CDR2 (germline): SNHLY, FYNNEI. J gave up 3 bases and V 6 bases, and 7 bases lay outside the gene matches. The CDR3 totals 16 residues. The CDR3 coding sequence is TGTGCCAGCAGGCGACAAAGCGGGGGGGACACCGGGGAGCTGTTTTTT. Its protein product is CASRRQSGGDTGELFF.

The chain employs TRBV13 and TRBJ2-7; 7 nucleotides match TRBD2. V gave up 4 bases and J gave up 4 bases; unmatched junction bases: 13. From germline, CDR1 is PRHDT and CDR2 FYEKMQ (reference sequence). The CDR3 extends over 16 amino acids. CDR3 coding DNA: TGTGCCAGCAGCTCAACACCCCTAGCGGAAGGGTACGAGCAGTACTTC. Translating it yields CASSSTPLAEGYEQYF.

CDR3 sequence: CATQKTSFTPYTQYF. The CDR3 nucleotides are TGTGCCACCCAAAAGACTAGCTTCACCCCGTATACGCAGTATTTT. The V gene is TRBV6-5, the J gene TRBJ2-3; 7 positions match TRBD2. Germline V CDR1 and CDR2: MNHEY, SVGAGI. This CDR3 comprises 15 residues. With V trimmed by 10 bases and J by 7 bases, 17 bases remained unmatched.

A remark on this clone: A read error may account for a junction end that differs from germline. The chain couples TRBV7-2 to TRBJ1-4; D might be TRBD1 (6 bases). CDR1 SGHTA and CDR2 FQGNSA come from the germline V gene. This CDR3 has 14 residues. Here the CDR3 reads CASSEGHGNGKLFF. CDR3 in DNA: TGTGCCAGCAGCGAGGGACACGGGAATGGAAAACTGTTTTTT.

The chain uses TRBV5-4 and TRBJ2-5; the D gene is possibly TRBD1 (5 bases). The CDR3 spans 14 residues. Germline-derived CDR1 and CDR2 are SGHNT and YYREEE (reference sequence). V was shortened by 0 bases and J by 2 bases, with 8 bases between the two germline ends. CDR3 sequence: CASSLERQQETQYF. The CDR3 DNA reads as TGTGCCAGCAGCTTGGAGAGACAGCAAGAGACCCAGTACTTC. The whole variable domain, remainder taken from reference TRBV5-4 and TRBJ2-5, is ETGVTQSPTHLIKTRGQQVTLRCSSQSGHNTVSWYQQALGQGPQFIFQYYREEENGRGNFPPRFSGLQFPNYSSELNVNALELDDSALYLCASSLERQQETQYFGPGTRLLVL.

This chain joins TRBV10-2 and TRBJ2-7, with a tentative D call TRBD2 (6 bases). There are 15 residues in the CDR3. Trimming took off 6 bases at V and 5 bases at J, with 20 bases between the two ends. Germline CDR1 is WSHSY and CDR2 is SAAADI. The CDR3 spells CASRGFTSGGDEQYF. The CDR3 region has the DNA TGCGCCAGCAGAGGTTTCACTTCGGGCGGGGACGAGCAGTACTTC.

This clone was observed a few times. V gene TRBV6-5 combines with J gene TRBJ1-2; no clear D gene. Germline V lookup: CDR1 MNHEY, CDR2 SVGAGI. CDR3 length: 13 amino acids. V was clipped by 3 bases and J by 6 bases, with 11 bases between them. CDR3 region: CASSYERGDGYTF. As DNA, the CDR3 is TGTGCCAGCAGTTATGAACGCGGGGATGGCTACACCTTC.

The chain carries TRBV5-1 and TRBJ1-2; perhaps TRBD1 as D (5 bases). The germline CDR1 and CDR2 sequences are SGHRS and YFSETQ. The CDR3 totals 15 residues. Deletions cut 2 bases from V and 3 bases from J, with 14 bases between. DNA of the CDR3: TGCGCCAGCAGCTTTCAAAGCGGGGGGGACTATGGCTACACCTTC. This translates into CASSFQSGGDYGYTF.

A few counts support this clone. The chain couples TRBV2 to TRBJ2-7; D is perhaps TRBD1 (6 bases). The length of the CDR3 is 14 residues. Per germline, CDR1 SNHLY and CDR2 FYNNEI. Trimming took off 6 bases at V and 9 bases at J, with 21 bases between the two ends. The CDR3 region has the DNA TGTGCCAGCAGCAAGGGGAAACAGGGCGGTGGGCAGTACTTC. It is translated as CASSKGKQGGGQYF.

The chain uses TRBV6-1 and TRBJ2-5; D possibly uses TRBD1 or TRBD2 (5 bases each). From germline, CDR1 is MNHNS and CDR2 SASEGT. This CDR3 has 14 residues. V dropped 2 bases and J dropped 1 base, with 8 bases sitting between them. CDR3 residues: CASSEQGAQETQYF. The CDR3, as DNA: TGTGCCAGCAGTGAACAGGGAGCCCAAGAGACCCAGTACTTC.

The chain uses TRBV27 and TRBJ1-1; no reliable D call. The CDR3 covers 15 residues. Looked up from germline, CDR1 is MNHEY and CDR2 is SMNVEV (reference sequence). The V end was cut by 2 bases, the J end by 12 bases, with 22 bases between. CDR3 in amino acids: CASSLNSGGYTEPFF. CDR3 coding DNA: TGTGCCAGCAGTTTAAACTCAGGCGGATACACTGAGCCTTTCTTT.

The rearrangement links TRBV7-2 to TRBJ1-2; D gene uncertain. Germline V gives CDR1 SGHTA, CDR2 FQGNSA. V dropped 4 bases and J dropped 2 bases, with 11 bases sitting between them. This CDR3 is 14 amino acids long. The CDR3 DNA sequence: TGTGCCAGCAGCTCCCCGGGTGGCAACTATGGCTACACCTTC. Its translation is CASSSPGGNYGYTF. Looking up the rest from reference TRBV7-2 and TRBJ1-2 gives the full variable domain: GAGVSQSPSNKVTEKGKDVELRCDPISGHTALYWYRQSLGQGLEFLIYFQGNSAPDKSGLPSDRFSAERTGGSVSTLTIQRTQQEDSAVYLCASSSPGGNYGYTFGSGTRLTVV.

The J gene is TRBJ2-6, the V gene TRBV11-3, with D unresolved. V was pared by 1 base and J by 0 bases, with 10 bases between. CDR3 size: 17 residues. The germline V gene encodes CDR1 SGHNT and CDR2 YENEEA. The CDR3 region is CASSLGKQTSGANVLTF. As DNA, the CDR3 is TGTGCCAGCAGCTTAGGAAAACAAACCTCTGGGGCCAACGTCCTGACTTTC.

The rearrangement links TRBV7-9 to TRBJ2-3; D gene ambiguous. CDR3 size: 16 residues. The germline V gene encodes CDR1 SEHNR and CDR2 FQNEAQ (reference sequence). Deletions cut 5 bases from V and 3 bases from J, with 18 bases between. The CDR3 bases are TGTGCCAGCAGCCTCCCCGCTGCAGGTCGGACAGATACGCAGTATTTT. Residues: CASSLPAAGRTDTQYF. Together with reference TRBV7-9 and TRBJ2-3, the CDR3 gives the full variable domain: DTGVSQNPRHKITKRGQNVTFRCDPISEHNRLYWYRQTLGQGPEFLTYFQNEAQLEKSRLLSDRFSAERPKGSFSTLEIQRTEQGDSAMYLCASSLPAAGRTDTQYFGPGTRLTVL.